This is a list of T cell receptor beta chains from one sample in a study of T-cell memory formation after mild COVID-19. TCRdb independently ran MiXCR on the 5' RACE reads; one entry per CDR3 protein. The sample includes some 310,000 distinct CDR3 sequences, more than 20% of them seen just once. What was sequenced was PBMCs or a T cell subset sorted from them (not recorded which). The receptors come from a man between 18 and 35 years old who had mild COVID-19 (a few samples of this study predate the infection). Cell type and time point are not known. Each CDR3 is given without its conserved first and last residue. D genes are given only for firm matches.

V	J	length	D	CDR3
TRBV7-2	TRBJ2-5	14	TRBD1	ASSPQTGRIGETQY
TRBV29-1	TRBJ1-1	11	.	SGKPRGNTEAF
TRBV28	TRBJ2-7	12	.	ASSPVRKTYEQY
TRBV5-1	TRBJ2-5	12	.	ASSRGQLEETQY
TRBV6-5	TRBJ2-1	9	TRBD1	ASRNGDRIV
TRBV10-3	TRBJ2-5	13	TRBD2	AISVGLAGQETQY
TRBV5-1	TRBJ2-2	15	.	ASRDVLGTSNTGELF
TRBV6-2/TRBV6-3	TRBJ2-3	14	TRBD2	ASSPRTSGGRDTQY
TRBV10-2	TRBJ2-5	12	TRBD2	ASRTSGIQETQY
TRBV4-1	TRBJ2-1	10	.	ASSQDWDEQF
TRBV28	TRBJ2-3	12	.	ASSLSPVTDTQY
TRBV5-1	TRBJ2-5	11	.	ASSLGRKETQY
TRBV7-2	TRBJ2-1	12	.	ASSLEWGDNEQF
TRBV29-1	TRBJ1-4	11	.	SVTRAPNEKLF
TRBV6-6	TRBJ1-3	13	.	ASSYMTYSGNTIY
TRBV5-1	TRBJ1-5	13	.	ASSLGLDGNQPQH
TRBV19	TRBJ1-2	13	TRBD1	ASSMGTGGFYGYT
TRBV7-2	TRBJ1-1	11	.	ASSLASLGAAF
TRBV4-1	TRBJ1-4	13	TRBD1	ASSLSGGEDEKLF
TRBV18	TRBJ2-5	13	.	ASSPGPGLQETQY
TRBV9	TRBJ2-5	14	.	ASSVGGLPRQETQY
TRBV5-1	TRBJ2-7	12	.	ASSLAGLQYGQY
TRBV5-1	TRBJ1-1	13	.	ASSLDWLADTEAF
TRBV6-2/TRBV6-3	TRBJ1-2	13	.	ASSLGSTSPYGYT
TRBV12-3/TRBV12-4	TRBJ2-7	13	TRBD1	ASSPGTGGLYEQY
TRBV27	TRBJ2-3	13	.	ASSLGPAGVDTQY
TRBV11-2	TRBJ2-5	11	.	ASGPQGQETQY
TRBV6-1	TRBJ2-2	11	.	ASRLAATGELF
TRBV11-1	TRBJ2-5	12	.	ASSPVVWGETQY
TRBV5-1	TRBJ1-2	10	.	ASSLPPGDGA
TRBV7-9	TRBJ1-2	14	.	ASSLELGPANYGYT
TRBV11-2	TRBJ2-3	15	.	ASSLGAVRSGTDTQY
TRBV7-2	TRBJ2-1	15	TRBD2	ASSPYRAGGPVNEQF
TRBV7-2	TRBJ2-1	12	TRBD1	ASSYRQGLDEQF
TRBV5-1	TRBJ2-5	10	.	ASQRGEETQY
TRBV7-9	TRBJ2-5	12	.	ASRGLTGQETQY
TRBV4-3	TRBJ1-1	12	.	ASSPRGDNTEAF
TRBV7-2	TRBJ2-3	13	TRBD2	ASSYASGGANTQY
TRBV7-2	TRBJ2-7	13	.	ASSSQAGLSYEQY
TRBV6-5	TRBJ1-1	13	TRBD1	ASRETGGAITEAF
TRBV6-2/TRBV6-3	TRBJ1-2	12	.	ASSVDRRFSGYT
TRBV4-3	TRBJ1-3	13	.	ASSQDSSSGNTIY
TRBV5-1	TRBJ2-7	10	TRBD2	ASSPLGGEQY
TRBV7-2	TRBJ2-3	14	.	ASSLVGTASTDTQY
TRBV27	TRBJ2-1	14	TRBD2	ASSPRGASGAHEQF